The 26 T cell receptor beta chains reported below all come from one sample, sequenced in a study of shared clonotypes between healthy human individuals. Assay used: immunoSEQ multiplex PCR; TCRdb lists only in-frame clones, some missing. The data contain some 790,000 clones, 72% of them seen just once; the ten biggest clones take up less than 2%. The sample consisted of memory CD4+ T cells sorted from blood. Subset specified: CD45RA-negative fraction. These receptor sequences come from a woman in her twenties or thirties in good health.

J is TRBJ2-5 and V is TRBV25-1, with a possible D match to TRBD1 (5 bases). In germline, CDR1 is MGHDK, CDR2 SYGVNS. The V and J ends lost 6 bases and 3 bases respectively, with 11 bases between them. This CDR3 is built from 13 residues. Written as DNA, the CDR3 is TGTGCCAGCAGCGGACAAAGTAAAGAGACCCAGTACTTC. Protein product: CASSGQSKETQYF.

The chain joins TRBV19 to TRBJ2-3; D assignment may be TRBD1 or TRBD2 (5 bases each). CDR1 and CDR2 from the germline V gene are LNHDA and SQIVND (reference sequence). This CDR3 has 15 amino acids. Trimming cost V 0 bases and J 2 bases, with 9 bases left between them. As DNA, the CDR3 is TGTGCCAGTAGTATAGAGTCGGGGCCCACAGATACGCAGTATTTT. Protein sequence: CASSIESGPTDTQYF.

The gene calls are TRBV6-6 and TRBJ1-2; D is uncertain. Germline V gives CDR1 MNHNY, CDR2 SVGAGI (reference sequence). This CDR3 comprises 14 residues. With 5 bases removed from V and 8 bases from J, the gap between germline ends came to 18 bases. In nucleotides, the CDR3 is TGTGCCAGCAGTAGCCCAGGTGGAACTCGAGGCTACACCTTC. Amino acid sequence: CASSSPGGTRGYTF.

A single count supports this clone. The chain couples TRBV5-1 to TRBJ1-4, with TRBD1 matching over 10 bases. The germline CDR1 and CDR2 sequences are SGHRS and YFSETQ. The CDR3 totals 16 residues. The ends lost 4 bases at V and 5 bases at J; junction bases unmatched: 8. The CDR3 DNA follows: TGCGCCAGCAGCCGGGGACAGGGGTTCGGGAATGAAAAACTGTTTTTT. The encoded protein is CASSRGQGFGNEKLFF.

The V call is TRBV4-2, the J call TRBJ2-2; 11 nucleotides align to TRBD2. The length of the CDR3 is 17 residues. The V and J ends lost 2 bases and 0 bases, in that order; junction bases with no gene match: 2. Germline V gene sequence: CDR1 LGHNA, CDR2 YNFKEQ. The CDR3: CASSQILAGANTGELFF. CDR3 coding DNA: TGTGCCAGCAGCCAAATACTAGCGGGAGCGAACACCGGGGAGCTGTTTTTT.

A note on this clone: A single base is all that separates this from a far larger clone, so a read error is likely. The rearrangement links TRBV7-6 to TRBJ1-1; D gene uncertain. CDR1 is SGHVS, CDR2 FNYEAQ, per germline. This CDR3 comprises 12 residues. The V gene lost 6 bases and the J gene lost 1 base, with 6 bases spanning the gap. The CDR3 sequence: CASSPPNTEAFF. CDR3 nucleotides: TGTGCCAGCAGTCCACCGAACACTGAAGCTTTCTTT.

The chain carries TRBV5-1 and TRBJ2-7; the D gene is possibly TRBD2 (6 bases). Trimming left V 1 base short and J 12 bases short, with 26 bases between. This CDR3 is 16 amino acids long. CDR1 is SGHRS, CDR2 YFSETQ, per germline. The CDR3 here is CASSLPAGSLYDALYF. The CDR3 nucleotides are TGCGCCAGCAGCTTGCCTGCGGGGTCCCTCTACGATGCTCTGTACTTC.

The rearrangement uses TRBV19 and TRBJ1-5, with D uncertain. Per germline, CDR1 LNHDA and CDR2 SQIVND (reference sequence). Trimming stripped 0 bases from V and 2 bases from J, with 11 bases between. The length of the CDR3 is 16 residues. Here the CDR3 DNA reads TGTGCCAGTAGTATAGAGGACGGGGTTGGCAATCAGCCCCAGCATTTT. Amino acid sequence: CASSIEDGVGNQPQHF.

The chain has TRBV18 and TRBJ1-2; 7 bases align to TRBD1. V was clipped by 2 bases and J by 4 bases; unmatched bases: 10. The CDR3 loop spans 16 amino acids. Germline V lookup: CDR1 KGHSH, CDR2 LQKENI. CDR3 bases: TGTGCCAGCTCACCAGGACAGGCTTTCGTTTCCTATGGCTACACCTTC. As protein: CASSPGQAFVSYGYTF.

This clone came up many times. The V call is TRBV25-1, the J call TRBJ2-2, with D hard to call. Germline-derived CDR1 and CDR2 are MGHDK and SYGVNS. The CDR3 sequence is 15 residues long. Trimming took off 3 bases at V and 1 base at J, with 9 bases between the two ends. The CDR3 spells CASSDRSENTGELFF. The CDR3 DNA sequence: TGTGCCAGCAGTGACCGGTCAGAGAACACCGGGGAGCTGTTTTTT.

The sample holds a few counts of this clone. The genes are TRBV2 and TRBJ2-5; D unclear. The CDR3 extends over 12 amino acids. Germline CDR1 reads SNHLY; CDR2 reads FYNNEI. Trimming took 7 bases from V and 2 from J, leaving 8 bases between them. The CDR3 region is CASNAGQETQYF. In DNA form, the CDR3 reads TGTGCCAGCAACGCCGGGCAAGAGACCCAGTACTTC.

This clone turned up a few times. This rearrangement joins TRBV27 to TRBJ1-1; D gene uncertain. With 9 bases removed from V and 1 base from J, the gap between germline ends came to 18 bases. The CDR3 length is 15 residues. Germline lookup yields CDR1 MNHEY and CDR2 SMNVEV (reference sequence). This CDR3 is CASRNTARRNTEAFF. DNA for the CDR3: TGTGCCAGTCGTAATACCGCACGCAGGAACACTGAAGCTTTCTTT.

In DNA, the CDR3 is TGTGCCAGCAGTTCCCCGGGACAAGGCACAGATACGCAGTATTTT. It encodes CASSSPGQGTDTQYF. This chain links TRBV27 with TRBJ2-3, with TRBD1 as a possible D gene (6 bases). V was clipped by 4 bases and J by 1 base, with 12 bases between them. The germline gives CDR1 MNHEY, CDR2 SMNVEV (reference sequence). This CDR3 is built from 15 residues.

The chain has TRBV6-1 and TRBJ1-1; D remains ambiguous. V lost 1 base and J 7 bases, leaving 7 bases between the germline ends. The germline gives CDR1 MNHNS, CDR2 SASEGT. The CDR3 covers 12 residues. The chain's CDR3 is CASSEVRIEAFF. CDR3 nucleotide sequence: TGTGCCAGCAGTGAAGTCCGGATTGAAGCTTTCTTT.

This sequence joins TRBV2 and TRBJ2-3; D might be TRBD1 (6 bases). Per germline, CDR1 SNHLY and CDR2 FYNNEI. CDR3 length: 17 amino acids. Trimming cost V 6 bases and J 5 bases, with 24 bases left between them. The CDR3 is CASRGVGTFMGVDTQYF. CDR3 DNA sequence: TGTGCCAGCAGAGGTGTTGGGACATTTATGGGGGTAGATACGCAGTATTTT.

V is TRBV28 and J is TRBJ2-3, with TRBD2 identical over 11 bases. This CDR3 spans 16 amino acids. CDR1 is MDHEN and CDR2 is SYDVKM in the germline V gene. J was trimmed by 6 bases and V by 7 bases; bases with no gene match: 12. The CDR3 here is CASTPLAGGGGDTQYF. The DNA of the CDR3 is TGTGCCAGCACCCCGTTAGCGGGGGGGGGCGGGGATACGCAGTATTTT. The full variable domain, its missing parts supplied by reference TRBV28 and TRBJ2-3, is DVKVTQSSRYLVKRTGEKVFLECVQDMDHENMFWYRQDPGLGLRLIYFSYDVKMKEKGDIPEGYSVSREKKERFSLILESASTNQTSMYLCASTPLAGGGGDTQYFGPGTRLTVL.

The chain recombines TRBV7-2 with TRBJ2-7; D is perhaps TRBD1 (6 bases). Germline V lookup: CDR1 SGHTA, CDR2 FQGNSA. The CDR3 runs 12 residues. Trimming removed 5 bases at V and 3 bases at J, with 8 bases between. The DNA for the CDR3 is TGTGCCAGCAGCACAGGGATCTACGAGCAGTACTTC. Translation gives CASSTGIYEQYF.

This CDR3 is CASSLGPQGFREQFF. CDR3 coding DNA: TGTGCCAGCAGTTTAGGACCACAGGGTTTTAGGGAGCAGTTCTTC. The chain joins TRBV27 to TRBJ2-1; a weak D match, TRBD1 (6 bases). CDR1 and CDR2 from the germline V gene are MNHEY and SMNVEV (reference sequence). V lost 2 bases and J 10 bases, leaving 18 bases between the germline ends. The length of the CDR3 is 15 residues.

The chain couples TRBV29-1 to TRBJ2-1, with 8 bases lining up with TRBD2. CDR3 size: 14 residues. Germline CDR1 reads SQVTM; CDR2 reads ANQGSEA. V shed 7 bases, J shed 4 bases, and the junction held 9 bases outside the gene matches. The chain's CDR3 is CSALAGLLYNEQFF. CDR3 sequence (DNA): TGCAGCGCCCTAGCGGGCCTACTTTACAATGAGCAGTTCTTC.

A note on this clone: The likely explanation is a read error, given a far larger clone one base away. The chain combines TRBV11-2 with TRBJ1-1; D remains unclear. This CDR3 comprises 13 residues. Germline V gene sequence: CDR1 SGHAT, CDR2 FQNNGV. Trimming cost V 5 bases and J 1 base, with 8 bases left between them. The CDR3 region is CASSNYKNTEAFF. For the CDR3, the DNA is TGTGCCAGCAGCAACTACAAGAACACTGAAGCTTTCTTT.

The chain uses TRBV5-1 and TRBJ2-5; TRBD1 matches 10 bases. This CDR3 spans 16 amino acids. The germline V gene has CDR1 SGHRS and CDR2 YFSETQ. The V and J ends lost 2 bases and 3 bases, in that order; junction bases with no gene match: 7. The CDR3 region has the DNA TGCGCCAGCAGCTTTGACAGGGGGCCACCCAAAGAGACCCAGTACTTC. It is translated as CASSFDRGPPKETQYF.

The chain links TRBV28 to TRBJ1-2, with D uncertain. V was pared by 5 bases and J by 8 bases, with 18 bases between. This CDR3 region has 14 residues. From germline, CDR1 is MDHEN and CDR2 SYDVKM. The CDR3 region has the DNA TGTGCCAGCAGTATGACCGGGCGCTTCAGGGGCTACACCTTC. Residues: CASSMTGRFRGYTF.

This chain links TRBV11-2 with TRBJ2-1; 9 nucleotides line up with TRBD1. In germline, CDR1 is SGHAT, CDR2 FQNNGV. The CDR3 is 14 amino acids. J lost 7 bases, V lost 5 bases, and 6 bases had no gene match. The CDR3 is CASSRDRGDNEQFF. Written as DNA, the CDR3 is TGTGCCAGCAGCAGAGACAGGGGGGATAATGAGCAGTTCTTC. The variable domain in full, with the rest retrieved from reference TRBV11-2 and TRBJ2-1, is EAGVAQSPRYKIIEKRQSVAFWCNPISGHATLYWYQQILGQGPKLLIQFQNNGVVDDSQLPKDRFSAERLKGVDSTLKIQPAKLEDSAVYLCASSRDRGDNEQFFGPGTRLTVL.

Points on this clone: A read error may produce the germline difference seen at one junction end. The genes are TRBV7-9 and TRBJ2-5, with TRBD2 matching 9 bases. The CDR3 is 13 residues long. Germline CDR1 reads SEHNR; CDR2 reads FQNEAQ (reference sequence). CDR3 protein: CASSLAGVETQYF. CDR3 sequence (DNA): TGTGCCAGCAGTTTAGCGGGGGTGGAGACCCAGTACTTC.

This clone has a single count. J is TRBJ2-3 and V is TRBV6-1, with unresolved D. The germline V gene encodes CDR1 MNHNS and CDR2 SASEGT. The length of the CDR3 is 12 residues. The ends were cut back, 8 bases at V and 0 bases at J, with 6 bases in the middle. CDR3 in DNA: TGTGCCAGCCATGTAAGCACAGATACGCAGTATTTT. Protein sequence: CASHVSTDTQYF.

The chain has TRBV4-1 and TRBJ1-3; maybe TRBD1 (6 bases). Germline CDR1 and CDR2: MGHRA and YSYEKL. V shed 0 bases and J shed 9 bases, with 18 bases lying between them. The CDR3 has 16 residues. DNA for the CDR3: TGCGCCAGCAGCCAAGAAGGGGGAAGGGCCCCGGGCACCATATATTTT. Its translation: CASSQEGGRAPGTIYF.